The source of this TCR beta chain is a study of cytomegalovirus exposure and HLA in healthy donors. Study conclusions and caveats: In vitro testing confirmed three CMV-associated chains as specific for CMV antigens.

The primer mix had 60 Vbeta and 13 Jbeta primers. Profiled with immunoSEQ multiplex PCR; TCRdb holds only in-frame clones, not every one. The sample consists of more than 45,000 clones, around 74% of them appearing once. Worth noting for this clone: As yet, its antigen is unknown.

The germline gives CDR1 SNHLY, CDR2 FYNNEI. CDR3 length: 14 amino acids. With 6 bases removed from V and 2 bases from J, the gap between germline ends came to 14 bases. This sequence joins TRBV2 and TRBJ2-7; weak D call: TRBD2 (6 bases). The sequenced sample consisted of PBMCs. This TCR was sampled from a man in his thirties or forties in good health and CMV-seronegative. This CDR3 is CASRTGVTTYEQYF. The CDR3 coding sequence is TGTGCCAGCAGGACGGGAGTTACCACCTACGAGCAGTACTTC.